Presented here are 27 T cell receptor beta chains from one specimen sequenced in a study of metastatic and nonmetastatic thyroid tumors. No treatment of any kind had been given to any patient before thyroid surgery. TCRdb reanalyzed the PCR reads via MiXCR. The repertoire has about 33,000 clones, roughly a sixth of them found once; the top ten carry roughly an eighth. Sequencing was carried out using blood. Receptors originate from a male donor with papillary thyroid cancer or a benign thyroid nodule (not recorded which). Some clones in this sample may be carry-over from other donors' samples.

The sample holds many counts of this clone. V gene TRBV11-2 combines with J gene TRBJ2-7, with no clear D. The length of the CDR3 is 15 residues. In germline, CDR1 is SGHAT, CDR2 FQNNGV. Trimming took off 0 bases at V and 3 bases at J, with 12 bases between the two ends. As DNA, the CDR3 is TGTGCCAGCAGCTTAGAGGCTAGTCGAGGCTACGAGCAGTACTTC. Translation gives CASSLEASRGYEQYF.

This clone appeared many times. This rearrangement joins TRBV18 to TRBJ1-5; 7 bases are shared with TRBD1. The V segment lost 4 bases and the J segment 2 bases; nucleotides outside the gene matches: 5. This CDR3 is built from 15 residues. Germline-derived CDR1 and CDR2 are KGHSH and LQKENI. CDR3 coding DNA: TGTGCCAGCTCACGGGGACAGAGTCGCAATCAGCCCCAGCATTTT. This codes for CASSRGQSRNQPQHF.

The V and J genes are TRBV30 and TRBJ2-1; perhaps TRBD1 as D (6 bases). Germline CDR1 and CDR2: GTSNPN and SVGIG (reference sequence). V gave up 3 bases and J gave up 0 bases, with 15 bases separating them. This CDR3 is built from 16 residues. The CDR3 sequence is CAWSDQGQNSYNEQFF. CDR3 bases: TGTGCCTGGAGCGACCAAGGACAGAACTCCTACAATGAGCAGTTCTTC.

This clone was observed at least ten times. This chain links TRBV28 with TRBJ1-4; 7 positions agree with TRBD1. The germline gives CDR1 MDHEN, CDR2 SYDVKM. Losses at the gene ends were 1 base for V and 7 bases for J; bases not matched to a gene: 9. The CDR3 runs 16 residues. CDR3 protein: CASSLYGAGGSEKLFF. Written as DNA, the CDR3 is TGTGCCAGCAGTTTATATGGGGCAGGGGGTTCTGAAAAACTGTTTTTT.

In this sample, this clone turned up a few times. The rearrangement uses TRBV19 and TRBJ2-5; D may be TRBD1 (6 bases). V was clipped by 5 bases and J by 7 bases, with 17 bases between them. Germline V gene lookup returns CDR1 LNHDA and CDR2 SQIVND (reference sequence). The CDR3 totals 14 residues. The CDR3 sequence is CASSLGHSSGTQYF. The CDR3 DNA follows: TGTGCCAGTAGTTTGGGACACTCCTCCGGGACCCAGTACTTC. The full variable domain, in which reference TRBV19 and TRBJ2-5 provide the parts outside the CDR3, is DGGITQSPKYLFRKEGQNVTLSCEQNLNHDAMYWYRQDPGQGLRLIYYSQIVNDFQKGDIAEGYSVSREKKESFPLTVTSAQKNPTAFYLCASSLGHSSGTQYFGPGTRLLVL.

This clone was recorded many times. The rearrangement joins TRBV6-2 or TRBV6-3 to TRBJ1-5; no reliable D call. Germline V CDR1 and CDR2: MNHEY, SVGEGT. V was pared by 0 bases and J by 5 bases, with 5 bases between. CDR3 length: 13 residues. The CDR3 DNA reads TGTGCCAGCAGTTACTCGACCGATCAGCCCCAGCATTTT. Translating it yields CASSYSTDQPQHF.

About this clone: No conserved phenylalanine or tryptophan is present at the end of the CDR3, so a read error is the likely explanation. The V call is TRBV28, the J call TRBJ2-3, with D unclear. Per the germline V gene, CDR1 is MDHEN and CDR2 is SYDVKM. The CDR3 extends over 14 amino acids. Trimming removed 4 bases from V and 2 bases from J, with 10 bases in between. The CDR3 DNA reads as TGTGCCAGCAGTTCAGAGTCGCTCACAGATACGCAGTATCTT. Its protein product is CASSSESLTDTQYL.

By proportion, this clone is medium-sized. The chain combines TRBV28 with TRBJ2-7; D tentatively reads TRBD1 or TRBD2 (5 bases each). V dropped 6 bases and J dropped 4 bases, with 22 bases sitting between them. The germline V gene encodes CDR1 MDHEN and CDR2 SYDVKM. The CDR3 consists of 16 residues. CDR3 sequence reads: CASSRPPKGTLYEQYF. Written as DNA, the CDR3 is TGTGCCAGCAGCCGACCCCCGAAGGGGACCCTTTACGAGCAGTACTTC. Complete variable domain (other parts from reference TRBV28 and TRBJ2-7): DVKVTQSSRYLVKRTGEKVFLECVQDMDHENMFWYRQDPGLGLRLIYFSYDVKMKEKGDIPEGYSVSREKKERFSLILESASTNQTSMYLCASSRPPKGTLYEQYFGPGTRLTVT.

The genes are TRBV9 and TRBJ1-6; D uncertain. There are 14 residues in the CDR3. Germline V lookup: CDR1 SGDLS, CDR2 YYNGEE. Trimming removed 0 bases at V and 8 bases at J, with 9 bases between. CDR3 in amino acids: CASSVEWADSPLHF. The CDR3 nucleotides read TGTGCCAGCAGCGTAGAATGGGCGGATTCACCCCTCCACTTT.

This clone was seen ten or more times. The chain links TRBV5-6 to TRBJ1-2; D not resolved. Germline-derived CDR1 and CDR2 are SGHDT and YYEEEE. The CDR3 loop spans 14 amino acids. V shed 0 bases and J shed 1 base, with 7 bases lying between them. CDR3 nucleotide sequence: TGTGCCAGCAGCTTGGGTGAGGGTAACTATGGCTACACCTTC. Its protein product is CASSLGEGNYGYTF.

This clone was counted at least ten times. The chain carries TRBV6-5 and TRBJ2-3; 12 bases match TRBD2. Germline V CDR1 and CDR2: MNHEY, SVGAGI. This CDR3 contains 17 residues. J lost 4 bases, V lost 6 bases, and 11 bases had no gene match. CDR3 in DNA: TGTGCCAGCAGCTTGGCGCCTAGCGGGGGGGTAGCAGATACGCAGTATTTT. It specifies CASSLAPSGGVADTQYF.

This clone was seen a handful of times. CDR3 residues: CASRTQGGRYNEQFF. The CDR3 region has the DNA TGTGCCAGCAGGACACAGGGAGGGAGATACAATGAGCAGTTCTTC. This chain joins TRBV2 and TRBJ2-1; a possible D gene is TRBD2 (7 bases). CDR1 is SNHLY, CDR2 FYNNEI, per germline. This CDR3 spans 15 amino acids. V was shortened by 6 bases and J by 4 bases, with 16 bases between the two germline ends.

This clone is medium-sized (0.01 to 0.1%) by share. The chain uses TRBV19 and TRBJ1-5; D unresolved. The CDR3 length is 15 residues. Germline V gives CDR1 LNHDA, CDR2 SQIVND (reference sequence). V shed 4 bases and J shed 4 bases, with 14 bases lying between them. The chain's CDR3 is CASSRWEGKNQPQHF. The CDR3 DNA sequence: TGTGCCAGTAGTAGGTGGGAAGGAAAAAATCAGCCCCAGCATTTT.

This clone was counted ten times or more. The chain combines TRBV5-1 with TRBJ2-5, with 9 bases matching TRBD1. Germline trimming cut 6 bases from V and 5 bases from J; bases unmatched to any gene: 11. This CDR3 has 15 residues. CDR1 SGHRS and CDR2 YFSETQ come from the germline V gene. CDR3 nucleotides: TGCGCCAGCACCTTAACCGGGACAGGGAAGGAGACCCAGTACTTC. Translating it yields CASTLTGTGKETQYF. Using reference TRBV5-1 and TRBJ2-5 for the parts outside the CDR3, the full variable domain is KAGVTQTPRYLIKTRGQQVTLSCSPISGHRSVSWYQQTPGQGLQFLFEYFSETQRNKGNFPGRFSGRQFSNSRSEMNVSTLELGDSALYLCASTLTGTGKETQYFGPGTRLLVL.

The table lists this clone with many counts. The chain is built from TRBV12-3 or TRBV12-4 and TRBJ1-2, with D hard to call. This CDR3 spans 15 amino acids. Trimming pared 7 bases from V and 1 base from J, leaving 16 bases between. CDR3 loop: CASKPSPGVNYGYTF. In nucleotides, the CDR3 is TGTGCCAGCAAACCCTCCCCCGGGGTTAACTATGGCTACACCTTC.

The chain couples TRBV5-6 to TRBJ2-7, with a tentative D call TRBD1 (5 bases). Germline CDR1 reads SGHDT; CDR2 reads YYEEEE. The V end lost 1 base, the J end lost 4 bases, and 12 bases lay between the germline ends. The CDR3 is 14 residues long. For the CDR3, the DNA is TGTGCCAGCAGCTTGAAGGGGATGTTATACGAGCAGTACTTC. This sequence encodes CASSLKGMLYEQYF.

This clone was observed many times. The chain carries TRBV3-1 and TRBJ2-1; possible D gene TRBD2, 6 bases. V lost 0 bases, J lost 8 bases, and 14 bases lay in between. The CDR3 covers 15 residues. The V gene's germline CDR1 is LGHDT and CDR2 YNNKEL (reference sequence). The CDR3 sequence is CASSQDRNPGDEQFF. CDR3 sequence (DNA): TGTGCCAGCAGCCAAGACAGAAACCCGGGGGATGAGCAGTTCTTC.

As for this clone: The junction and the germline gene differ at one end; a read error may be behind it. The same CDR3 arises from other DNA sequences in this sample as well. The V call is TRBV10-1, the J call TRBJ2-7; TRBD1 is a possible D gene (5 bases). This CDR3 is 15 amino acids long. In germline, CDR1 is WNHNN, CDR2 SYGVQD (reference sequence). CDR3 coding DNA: TGCGCCAGCAGCGAGTCGTCGCAGGGCCGCTACGAGCAGTACTTC. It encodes CASSESSQGRYEQYF.

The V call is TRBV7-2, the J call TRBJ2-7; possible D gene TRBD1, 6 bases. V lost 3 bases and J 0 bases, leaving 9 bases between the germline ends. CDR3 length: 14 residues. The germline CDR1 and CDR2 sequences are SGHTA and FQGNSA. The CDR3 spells CASSLEDSSYEQYF. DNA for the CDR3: TGTGCCAGCAGCTTGGAGGACAGCTCCTACGAGCAGTACTTC.

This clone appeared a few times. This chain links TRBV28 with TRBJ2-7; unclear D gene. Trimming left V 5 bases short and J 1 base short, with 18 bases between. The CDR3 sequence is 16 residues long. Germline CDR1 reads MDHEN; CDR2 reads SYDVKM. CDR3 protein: CASSAPVRSPSYEQYF. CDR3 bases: TGTGCCAGCAGTGCTCCGGTGCGTAGCCCTTCCTACGAGCAGTACTTC.

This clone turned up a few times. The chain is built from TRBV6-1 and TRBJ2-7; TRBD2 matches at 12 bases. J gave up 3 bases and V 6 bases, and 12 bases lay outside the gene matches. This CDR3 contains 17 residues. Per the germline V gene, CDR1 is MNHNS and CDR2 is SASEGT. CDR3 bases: TGTGCCAGCAGCCTCCGACTAGCGGGAGAGATATTCTACGAGCAGTACTTC. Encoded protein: CASSLRLAGEIFYEQYF.

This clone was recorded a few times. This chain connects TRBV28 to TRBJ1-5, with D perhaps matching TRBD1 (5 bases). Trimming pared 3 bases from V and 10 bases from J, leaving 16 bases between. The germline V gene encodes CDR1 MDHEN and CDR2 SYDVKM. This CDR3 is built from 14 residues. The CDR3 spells CASSFRGARHPQHF. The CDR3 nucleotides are TGTGCCAGCAGTTTCCGTGGGGCGCGTCATCCCCAGCATTTT.

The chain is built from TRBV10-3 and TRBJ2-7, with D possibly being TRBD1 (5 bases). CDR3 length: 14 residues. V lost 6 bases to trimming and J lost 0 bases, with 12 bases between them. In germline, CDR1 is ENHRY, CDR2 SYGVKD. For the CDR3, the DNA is TGTGCCATCAGCGCAGGGCACCCCTCCTACGAGCAGTACTTC. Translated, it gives CAISAGHPSYEQYF.

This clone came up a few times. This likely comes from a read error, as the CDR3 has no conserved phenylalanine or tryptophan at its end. In DNA form, the CDR3 reads TGTGCCACCAGTGATTTGGGGACAGGGGAAACCGGGGAGCTGTTTTCT. This sequence encodes CATSDLGTGETGELFS. This sequence joins TRBV24-1 and TRBJ2-2, with 10 positions matching TRBD1. J lost 5 bases, V lost 0 bases, and 2 bases had no gene match. Germline lookup yields CDR1 KGHDR and CDR2 SFDVKD. The CDR3 covers 16 residues.

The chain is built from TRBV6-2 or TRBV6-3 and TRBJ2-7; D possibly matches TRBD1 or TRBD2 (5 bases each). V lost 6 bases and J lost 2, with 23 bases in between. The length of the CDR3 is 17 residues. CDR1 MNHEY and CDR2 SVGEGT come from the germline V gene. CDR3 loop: CASRRDPVRRYPYEQYF. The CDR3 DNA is TGTGCCAGCAGACGGGACCCCGTCAGAAGATACCCCTACGAGCAGTACTTC.

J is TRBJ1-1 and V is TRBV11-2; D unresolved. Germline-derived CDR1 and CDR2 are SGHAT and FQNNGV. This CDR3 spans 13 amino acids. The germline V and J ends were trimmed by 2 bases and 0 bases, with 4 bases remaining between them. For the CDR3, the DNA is TGTGCCAGCAGCTTAATTGTGAACACTGAAGCTTTCTTT. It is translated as CASSLIVNTEAFF.

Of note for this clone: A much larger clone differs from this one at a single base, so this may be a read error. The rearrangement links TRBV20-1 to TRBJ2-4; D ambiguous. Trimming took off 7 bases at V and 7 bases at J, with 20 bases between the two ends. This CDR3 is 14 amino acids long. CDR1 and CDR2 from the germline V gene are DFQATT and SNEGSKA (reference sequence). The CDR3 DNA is TGCAGTGGCGAAGACCCGATTTATATGAACATTCAGTACTTC. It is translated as CSGEDPIYMNIQYF.